The 24 T cell receptor beta chains in this list originate from one sample, sequenced in a study of control samples from healthy donors and cancer patients. The data were produced by immunoSEQ multiplex PCR, yet TCRdb's version contains in-frame clones alone and is incomplete. In the table there are fewer than 500,000 clones, over 75% of which are singletons. The specimen sequenced was PBMCs. The receptors originated from a middle-aged man with head and neck cancer.

V gene TRBV30 combines with J gene TRBJ1-1; D gene unclear. The germline V gene encodes CDR1 GTSNPN and CDR2 SVGIG (reference sequence). The CDR3 covers 10 residues. V was pared by 2 bases and J by 6 bases, with 4 bases between. The CDR3 is CAWSFPEAFF. CDR3 nucleotides: TGTGCCTGGAGTTTTCCTGAAGCTTTCTTT.

This clone was recorded once. The chain has TRBV5-1 and TRBJ1-2; D not certain. Trimming removed 0 bases at V and 5 bases at J, with 14 bases between. The CDR3 runs 15 residues. The germline V gene encodes CDR1 SGHRS and CDR2 YFSETQ. The CDR3 protein is CASSLGSNSVYGYTF. The DNA of the CDR3 is TGCGCCAGCAGCTTGGGGTCTAACAGCGTATATGGCTACACCTTC. Using reference TRBV5-1 and TRBJ1-2 for the parts outside the CDR3, the full variable domain is KAGVTQTPRYLIKTRGQQVTLSCSPISGHRSVSWYQQTPGQGLQFLFEYFSETQRNKGNFPGRFSGRQFSNSRSEMNVSTLELGDSALYLCASSLGSNSVYGYTFGSGTRLTVV.

The V gene is TRBV6-5, the J gene TRBJ1-1, with 7 bases identical to TRBD1. The CDR3 runs 14 residues. CDR1 and CDR2 from the germline V gene are MNHEY and SVGAGI. V gave up 5 bases and J gave up 1 base; unmatched junction bases: 4. This CDR3 is CASSQGQPNTEAFF. The DNA for the CDR3 is TGTGCCAGCAGTCAGGGACAGCCGAACACTGAAGCTTTCTTT.

The gene calls are TRBV7-9 and TRBJ2-1; 8 nucleotides agree with TRBD2. The CDR3 runs 18 residues. The germline V gene encodes CDR1 SEHNR and CDR2 FQNEAQ (reference sequence). The V gene end was trimmed by 5 bases and the J gene end by 5 bases; junction bases not matched to a gene: 17. CDR3 DNA sequence: TGTGCCAGCAGCCCCCTTGTGGGTGCGGGAGGTTATGACAATGAGCAGTTCTTC. It translates to CASSPLVGAGGYDNEQFF.

This chain links TRBV29-1 with TRBJ1-1; no clear D. The CDR3 length is 11 residues. Trimming removed 5 bases at V and 3 bases at J, with 7 bases between. CDR1 SQVTM and CDR2 ANQGSEA come from the germline V gene. The CDR3 nucleotides read TGCAGCGTTCAGAGGGACACTGAAGCTTTCTTT. The encoded protein is CSVQRDTEAFF.

The rearrangement joins TRBV5-1 to TRBJ2-3, with TRBD1 matching 9 bases. The CDR3 runs 16 residues. J was trimmed by 5 bases and V by 4 bases; bases with no gene match: 11. Germline CDR1 is SGHRS and CDR2 is YFSETQ. CDR3: CASSEPGQGTVDTQYF. The DNA of the CDR3 is TGCGCCAGCAGCGAGCCGGGACAGGGTACGGTAGATACGCAGTATTTT.

The chain recombines TRBV4-2 with TRBJ2-6; D is unclear. In germline, CDR1 is LGHNA, CDR2 YNFKEQ. Trimming stripped 4 bases from V and 0 bases from J, with 13 bases between. The CDR3 totals 17 residues. Written as DNA, the CDR3 is TGTGCCAGCAGCCGGGTGGGCGGAGCCTCTGGGGCCAACGTCCTGACTTTC. This translates into CASSRVGGASGANVLTF.

The chain has TRBV5-6 and TRBJ2-1; D not certain. The CDR3 sequence is 16 residues long. Germline-derived CDR1 and CDR2 are SGHDT and YYEEEE. Trimming shortened V by 0 bases and J by 0 bases, and 10 bases separated the two germline ends. The CDR3 DNA sequence: TGTGCCAGCAGCTTGGTACTTATGAGCTCCTACAATGAGCAGTTCTTC. It is translated as CASSLVLMSSYNEQFF.

The J gene is TRBJ2-7, the V gene TRBV18; D is ambiguous. V was trimmed by 1 base and J by 4 bases, leaving 8 bases between them. The germline CDR1 and CDR2 sequences are KGHSH and LQKENI. This CDR3 region has 13 residues. The CDR3 nucleotides read TGTGCCAGCTCACCACTCGATAAATACGAGCAGTACTTC. Amino acids: CASSPLDKYEQYF. Supplemented by reference TRBV18 and TRBJ2-7, the full variable domain reads NAGVMQNPRHLVRRRGQEARLRCSPMKGHSHVYWYRQLPEEGLKFMVYLQKENIIDESGMPKERFSAEFPKEGPSILRIQQVVRGDSAAYFCASSPLDKYEQYFGPGTRLTVT.

The count of this clone is one. The chain carries TRBV9 and TRBJ2-5; unclear D gene. CDR1 is SGDLS and CDR2 is YYNGEE in the germline V gene. The CDR3 consists of 14 residues. The ends were cut back, 0 bases at V and 5 bases at J, with 11 bases in the middle. The CDR3 sequence is CASSVGLARETQYF. The CDR3, as DNA: TGTGCCAGCAGCGTAGGACTGGCCCGCGAGACCCAGTACTTC.

This clone was observed once. V usage is TRBV7-2 and J usage is TRBJ1-2; weak D call: TRBD1 (6 bases). V lost 2 bases and J lost 8, with 9 bases in between. CDR3 size: 12 residues. Germline CDR1 and CDR2: SGHTA and FQGNSA. The CDR3 DNA reads as TGTGCCAGCAGCTTAAACAGGGAAGGCTACACCTTC. Protein product: CASSLNREGYTF.

The CDR3 region has the DNA TGTGCCAGCAGCCCAGCACGCTCCAACACTGAAGCTTTCTTT. Encoded protein: CASSPARSNTEAFF. The gene calls are TRBV11-2 and TRBJ1-1; D ambiguous. Deletions cut 5 bases from V and 2 bases from J, with 12 bases between. CDR1 SGHAT and CDR2 FQNNGV come from the germline V gene. The CDR3 covers 14 residues.

The chain has TRBV5-1 and TRBJ2-1; TRBD1 aligns across 7 bases. J gave up 2 bases and V 0 bases, and 5 bases lay outside the gene matches. The CDR3 has 16 amino acids. CDR1 and CDR2 from the germline V gene are SGHRS and YFSETQ. The chain's CDR3 is CASSLVPQGAYNEQFF. The CDR3 DNA reads as TGCGCCAGCAGCTTGGTGCCCCAGGGGGCCTACAATGAGCAGTTCTTC.

Here the CDR3 reads CSVAGQGYEQYF. DNA for the CDR3: TGCAGCGTTGCGGGACAGGGCTACGAGCAGTACTTC. V is TRBV29-1 and J is TRBJ2-7; 9 positions agree with TRBD1. The V segment lost 4 bases and the J segment 3 bases; nucleotides outside the gene matches: 1. This CDR3 spans 12 amino acids. Germline V lookup: CDR1 SQVTM, CDR2 ANQGSEA.

In nucleotides, the CDR3 is TGTGCCAGCAGACCCGGGACAGGGGGCGACCAGCCCCAGCATTTT. Encoded protein: CASRPGTGGDQPQHF. This sequence joins TRBV6-5 and TRBJ1-5; 12 bases are shared with TRBD1. This CDR3 has 15 amino acids. V dropped 6 bases and J dropped 7; count of bases not matched to a gene: 7. Germline assignment: CDR1 MNHEY and CDR2 SVGAGI.

The V gene is TRBV19, the J gene TRBJ2-4, with D perhaps matching TRBD1 (6 bases). CDR1 and CDR2 from the germline V gene are LNHDA and SQIVND (reference sequence). The CDR3 is 17 residues long. The V and J ends lost 5 bases and 9 bases respectively, with 26 bases between them. CDR3 loop: CASSPYHRVTNGAIQYF. CDR3 sequence (DNA): TGTGCCAGTAGTCCGTATCACAGGGTAACCAACGGGGCCATTCAGTACTTC.

V gene TRBV18 combines with J gene TRBJ2-3; possibly TRBD1 or TRBD2 for D (5 bases each). Between the trimmed V and J ends, which lost 6 bases and 4 bases, there was a span of 11 bases. The CDR3 runs to 13 residues. CDR1 is KGHSH, CDR2 LQKENI, per germline. This CDR3 is CASSPRDADTQYF. The CDR3 DNA is TGTGCCAGCTCCCCCAGGGACGCAGATACGCAGTATTTT. Drawing the rest from reference TRBV18 and TRBJ2-3, the complete variable domain is NAGVMQNPRHLVRRRGQEARLRCSPMKGHSHVYWYRQLPEEGLKFMVYLQKENIIDESGMPKERFSAEFPKEGPSILRIQQVVRGDSAAYFCASSPRDADTQYFGPGTRLTVL.

In its sample, this clone was seen a few times. The V call is TRBV7-3, the J call TRBJ1-1; TRBD1 agrees at 9 bases. J gave up 3 bases and V 5 bases, and 4 bases lay outside the gene matches. This CDR3 spans 14 amino acids. Germline V gene sequence: CDR1 SGHTA, CDR2 FQGTGA. The CDR3 is CASSNRDRDTEAFF. In DNA, the CDR3 is TGTGCCAGCAGCAACCGGGACAGGGACACTGAAGCTTTCTTT.

This sequence joins TRBV27 and TRBJ1-6; D not certain. V dropped 2 bases and J dropped 7 bases, with 12 bases sitting between them. Per germline, CDR1 MNHEY and CDR2 SMNVEV (reference sequence). The CDR3 sequence is 15 residues long. CDR3 sequence: CASSLEVVGNSPLHF. CDR3 nucleotides: TGTGCCAGCAGTTTAGAGGTGGTGGGGAATTCACCCCTCCACTTT.

The chain has TRBV6-2 or TRBV6-3 and TRBJ2-3; D uncertain. CDR3 size: 13 residues. Germline values: CDR1 MNHEY, CDR2 SVGEGT. The ends were cut back, 6 bases at V and 3 bases at J, with 10 bases in the middle. CDR3 protein: CASSSYDTDTQYF. Written as DNA, the CDR3 is TGTGCCAGCAGCTCGTACGATACAGATACGCAGTATTTT.

CDR3 loop: CASSQNMLEGPQHF. As DNA, the CDR3 is TGTGCCAGCAGCCAAAACATGCTAGAGGGGCCCCAGCATTTT. The rearrangement links TRBV3-1 (or the pseudogene TRBV3-2) to TRBJ1-5; no clear D. The CDR3 contains 14 residues. Germline lookup yields CDR1 LGHDT and CDR2 YNNKEL (reference sequence). V was shortened by 2 bases and J by 9 bases, with 14 bases between the two germline ends.

The chain joins TRBV7-8 to TRBJ2-7; TRBD1 aligns across 8 bases. The CDR3 sequence is 15 residues long. Per the germline V gene, CDR1 is SGHVS and CDR2 is FQNEAQ. J gave up 1 base and V 5 bases, and 7 bases lay outside the gene matches. CDR3 coding DNA: TGTGCCAGCAGCGCAAGAACAGGGGGTTCCTACGAGCAGTACTTC. Protein sequence: CASSARTGGSYEQYF.

The chain recombines TRBV28 with TRBJ2-5; TRBD1 agrees at 9 bases. The germline gives CDR1 MDHEN, CDR2 SYDVKM. Trimming removed 5 bases from V and 3 bases from J; junction bases left unmatched: 1. CDR3 length: 13 residues. CDR3 DNA: TGTGCCAGCAGTAGGGACAGGGAAGAGACCCAGTACTTC. Protein product: CASSRDREETQYF.

This chain uses TRBV21-1 with TRBJ2-7. TRBV21-1 has pseudogene status. This CDR3 contains 18 residues. The DNA of the CDR3 is TGTGCCAGCAGCAAAGGAGAAATCGAGCCATGGGATTCCTACGAGCAGTACTTC. Translated, it gives CASSKGEIEPWDSYEQYF.